This paragraph covers one T cell receptor beta chain sequence. Germline V lookup: CDR1 SQVTM, CDR2 ANQGSEA. The V and J ends lost 6 bases and 2 bases respectively, with 10 bases between them. This CDR3 comprises 13 residues. The sample comes from a study of shared clonotypes between healthy human individuals. Positively selected for CCR7, the CD45RO-negative cells used as naive CD8 cells excluded terminally differentiated effector memory CD45RA+ cells. Genomic DNA of each subset was evenly split across several immunoSEQ plates. Methods used by the authors: Junction-only immunoSEQ data arrived without quality scores, meaning filtering differed. The data were produced by immunoSEQ multiplex PCR, yet TCRdb's version contains in-frame clones alone and is incomplete. That table furnishes V, J and clone size, whereas the DNA furnished D and trimming. The sample includes about 2.1 million clones, about 93% of them seen just once.

The chain employs TRBV29-1 and TRBJ2-2; D gene uncertain. Material for sequencing was naive CD8+ T cells from PBMCs. This sequence originates from a man aged 18 to 35 in good health. Some clones in this sample may be carry-over from other donors' samples. The CDR3: CSVFAANTGELFF. Written as DNA, the CDR3 is TGCAGCGTATTTGCGGCAAACACCGGGGAGCTGTTTTTT.